Following are 26 T cell receptor beta chains from one sample sequenced in a study of control samples from healthy donors and cancer patients. TCRdb's copy holds only in-frame clones and misses some; the assay was immunoSEQ multiplex PCR. The sample lists tens of thousands of clones; around nine tenths were seen once. Source material: PBMCs. The receptors were sampled from a woman aged 45-65 years with colorectal cancer.

This chain connects TRBV10-3 to TRBJ2-3; TRBD2 agrees at 13 bases. The germline gives CDR1 ENHRY, CDR2 SYGVKD. The CDR3 is 16 residues long. V shed 6 bases and J 2 bases; nucleotides not matched to a gene: 5. The CDR3 bases are TGTGCCATCAGCGAAACTAGCGGGGGGGTCACAGATACGCAGTATTTT. Its translation: CAISETSGGVTDTQYF.

This chain links TRBV27 with TRBJ1-4; TRBD1 is a possible D gene (5 bases). The V and J ends lost 0 bases and 8 bases respectively, with 10 bases between them. Germline-derived CDR1 and CDR2 are MNHEY and SMNVEV (reference sequence). The CDR3 is 14 amino acids. In DNA form, the CDR3 reads TGTGCCAGCAGTTTATCGTGGGGCGGGGAAAAACTGTTTTTT. Amino acids: CASSLSWGGEKLFF.

The chain carries TRBV5-1 and TRBJ2-1, with TRBD2 matching 10 bases. The germline CDR1 and CDR2 sequences are SGHRS and YFSETQ. The CDR3 is 15 amino acids. Germline trimming cut 2 bases from V and 2 bases from J; bases unmatched to any gene: 1. The CDR3 protein is CASSFSGGTYNEQFF. The CDR3 bases are TGCGCCAGCAGCTTTAGCGGGGGGACCTACAATGAGCAGTTCTTC.

The DNA of the CDR3 is TGTGCCAGCAGTGAGATGGGGACGGATGAAAAACTGTTTTTT. Translated: CASSEMGTDEKLFF. The chain combines TRBV6-1 with TRBJ1-4, with a possible D match to TRBD1 (5 bases). CDR3 length: 14 amino acids. Germline V gives CDR1 MNHNS, CDR2 SASEGT. The V gene lost 3 bases and the J gene lost 6 bases, with 11 bases spanning the gap.

The chain is built from TRBV6-5 and TRBJ1-2; TRBD1 is a possible D gene (6 bases). Trimming shortened V by 2 bases and J by 4 bases, and 8 bases separated the two germline ends. The germline V gene has CDR1 MNHEY and CDR2 SVGAGI. This CDR3 is 13 amino acids long. CDR3 loop: CASSYDRTYGYTF. In DNA, the CDR3 is TGTGCCAGCAGTTACGACAGGACCTATGGCTACACCTTC.

The V call is TRBV7-7, the J call TRBJ2-5, with D maybe TRBD1 (6 bases). V lost 5 bases and J lost 2, with 15 bases in between. The CDR3 is made up of 15 amino acids. Germline assignment: CDR1 SSHAT and CDR2 FNYEAQ (reference sequence). The chain's CDR3 is CASSPNTGPQETQYF. In nucleotides, the CDR3 is TGTGCCAGCAGCCCCAACACAGGGCCTCAAGAGACCCAGTACTTC.

The V and J genes are TRBV6-2 or TRBV6-3 and TRBJ2-5; D uncertain. V was clipped by 5 bases and J by 5 bases, with 18 bases between them. Germline V gene data show CDR1 as MNHEY and CDR2 as SVGEGT. The CDR3 is 15 amino acids. For the CDR3, the DNA is TGTGCCAGCAGTGCCCCCCAGGATCCCCCTGAGACCCAGTACTTC. Protein product: CASSAPQDPPETQYF.

Written as DNA, the CDR3 is TGTGCCTGTACGCCAGGTCATGGTACTGAAGCTTTCTTT. This sequence encodes CACTPGHGTEAFF. The chain joins TRBV30 to TRBJ1-1; D is unresolved. The CDR3 length is 13 residues. Looked up from germline, CDR1 is GTSNPN and CDR2 is SVGIG (reference sequence). Trimming cost V 6 bases and J 5 bases, with 16 bases left between them.

V usage is TRBV7-3 and J usage is TRBJ2-2; D possibly corresponds to TRBD2 (5 bases). CDR1 is SGHTA and CDR2 is FQGTGA in the germline V gene. V lost 5 bases, J lost 7 bases, and 17 bases lay in between. The CDR3 is 15 residues long. The CDR3 nucleotides are TGTGCCAGCAGCCCTTCGGGCGGAGGAGGCGGGGAGCTGTTTTTT. Its translation is CASSPSGGGGGELFF.

The genes are TRBV28 and TRBJ2-4, with no clear D. Germline V gene data show CDR1 as MDHEN and CDR2 as SYDVKM. This CDR3 contains 14 residues. Trimming left V 1 base short and J 0 bases short, with 4 bases between. The CDR3 protein is CASSLFGAKNIQYF. The DNA of the CDR3 is TGTGCCAGCAGTTTATTCGGAGCCAAAAACATTCAGTACTTC.

The CDR3 loop reads CASSQDTGQGNTIYF. The CDR3 region has the DNA TGTGCCAGCAGCCAAGATACGGGACAGGGAAACACCATATATTTT. The chain links TRBV3-1 (or the pseudogene TRBV3-2) to TRBJ1-3; 7 positions match TRBD1. CDR3 size: 15 residues. Germline V lookup: CDR1 LGHDT, CDR2 YNNKEL (reference sequence). Trimming took 0 bases from V and 4 from J; bases not matched to a gene: 3.

Here the CDR3 reads CASSLRAPNTEAFF. The CDR3 DNA follows: TGTGCCAGCAGTTTACGGGCCCCGAACACTGAAGCTTTCTTT. The gene calls are TRBV27 and TRBJ1-1, with no clear D. The V end lost 2 bases, the J end lost 1 base, and 8 bases lay between the germline ends. There are 14 residues in the CDR3. Germline V gene data show CDR1 as MNHEY and CDR2 as SMNVEV (reference sequence).

The gene calls are TRBV3-1 (or the pseudogene TRBV3-2) and TRBJ2-3, with D perhaps TRBD2 (7 bases). Trimming removed 2 bases at V and 2 bases at J, with 14 bases between. CDR3 size: 16 residues. Germline lookup yields CDR1 LGHDT and CDR2 YNNKEL (reference sequence). The CDR3 is CASSQRRAGATDTQYF. The DNA of the CDR3 is TGTGCCAGCAGCCAACGACGTGCGGGGGCCACAGATACGCAGTATTTT.

The chain is built from TRBV5-1 and TRBJ2-2; 7 nucleotides line up with TRBD1. The V segment lost 2 bases and the J segment 5 bases; nucleotides outside the gene matches: 9. This CDR3 is built from 16 residues. Germline loops: CDR1 SGHRS, CDR2 YFSETQ. CDR3 residues: CASSLEGTVRTGELFF. CDR3 in DNA: TGCGCCAGCAGCTTAGAAGGGACAGTGCGGACCGGGGAGCTGTTTTTT.

Only one count was recorded for this clone. The V call is TRBV6-5, the J call TRBJ1-1; 10 bases match TRBD1. V was clipped by 7 bases and J by 6 bases; unmatched bases: 8. Germline lookup yields CDR1 MNHEY and CDR2 SVGAGI. The CDR3 extends over 14 amino acids. This chain's CDR3 is CASTQGQGLSEAFF. The CDR3 region has the DNA TGTGCCAGCACCCAGGGACAGGGGCTATCTGAAGCTTTCTTT.

This chain connects TRBV7-2 to TRBJ1-3; 7 bases line up with TRBD1. CDR3 length: 13 amino acids. V shed 6 bases and J 6 bases; nucleotides not matched to a gene: 5. Germline CDR1 SGHTA, CDR2 FQGNSA. The DNA for the CDR3 is TGTGCCAGCAGGAAGACAGGGCAAAACACCATATATTTT. It encodes CASRKTGQNTIYF.

The chain is built from TRBV2 and TRBJ1-6; the D gene is possibly TRBD1 (6 bases). The V end lost 0 bases, the J end lost 10 bases, and 13 bases lay between the germline ends. The CDR3 has 15 residues. Germline V gene sequence: CDR1 SNHLY, CDR2 FYNNEI. This CDR3 reads CASSEATGQGSPLHF. In DNA, the CDR3 is TGTGCCAGCAGTGAAGCAACAGGGCAGGGGTCACCCCTCCACTTT.

The chain joins TRBV4-3 to TRBJ1-2; D possibly corresponds to TRBD1 (5 bases). Trimming left V 4 bases short and J 1 base short, with 13 bases between. Looked up from germline, CDR1 is LGHNA and CDR2 is YSLEER. The CDR3 has 15 amino acids. Here the CDR3 reads CASSPTVQINYGYTF. CDR3 nucleotides: TGCGCCAGCAGCCCGACAGTTCAGATTAACTATGGCTACACCTTC.

The chain recombines TRBV7-2 with TRBJ1-1, with D uncertain. Deletions cut 2 bases from V and 1 base from J, with 11 bases between. Per germline, CDR1 SGHTA and CDR2 FQGNSA. CDR3 length equals 15 residues. In DNA, the CDR3 is TGTGCCAGCAGCTTATTACAGACGCAGAACACTGAAGCTTTCTTT. Translating gives CASSLLQTQNTEAFF.

The rearrangement joins TRBV19 to TRBJ2-3; the D gene could be TRBD1 or TRBD2 (5 bases each). This CDR3 has 15 amino acids. Trimming removed 6 bases at V and 9 bases at J, with 22 bases between. From germline, CDR1 is LNHDA and CDR2 SQIVND (reference sequence). CDR3 in DNA: TGTGCCAGTAGGCCCCGAGGGGAGCTAGCAGGGACGCAGTATTTT. Its translation: CASRPRGELAGTQYF.

This sequence joins TRBV2 and TRBJ2-7; 11 bases align to TRBD1. This CDR3 has 15 amino acids. V lost 6 bases to trimming and J lost 5 bases; unmatched junction nucleotides: 9. CDR1 and CDR2 from the germline V gene are SNHLY and FYNNEI. CDR3 coding DNA: TGTGCCAGCAGCCCCGGACAGGGGGCTAATAACGAGCAGTACGTC. Translation: CASSPGQGANNEQYV.

The chain couples TRBV9 to TRBJ2-3; 9 bases agree with TRBD2. The CDR3 loop spans 18 amino acids. CDR1 is SGDLS and CDR2 is YYNGEE in the germline V gene. Trimming took 0 bases from V and 3 from J; bases not matched to a gene: 11. CDR3 nucleotide sequence: TGTGCCAGCAGCGTAGGGCGTGCGGGAGGGCTTGGTACAGATACGCAGTATTTT. Translated, it gives CASSVGRAGGLGTDTQYF.

The chain is built from TRBV10-3 and TRBJ1-1, with 10 bases identical to TRBD1. Germline-derived CDR1 and CDR2 are ENHRY and SYGVKD. The CDR3 has 14 residues. Trimming took 7 bases from V and 1 from J; bases not matched to a gene: 3. The CDR3 sequence: CAIKRQGANTEAFF. CDR3 nucleotide sequence: TGTGCCATCAAGAGACAGGGGGCGAACACTGAAGCTTTCTTT.

This rearrangement joins TRBV19 to TRBJ1-5, with no clear D. CDR3 size: 13 residues. V was cut by 8 bases and J by 2 bases, with 10 bases left in between. Germline lookup yields CDR1 LNHDA and CDR2 SQIVND (reference sequence). CDR3 coding DNA: TGTGCCAGTGGGCCCGAGGGCAATCAGCCCCAGCATTTT. This codes for CASGPEGNQPQHF.

The genes are TRBV2 and TRBJ2-2; the match to TRBD1 covers 11 bases. This CDR3 has 15 residues. Trimming cost V 6 bases and J 8 bases; bases outside gene matches: 8. Germline-derived CDR1 and CDR2 are SNHLY and FYNNEI. The CDR3 nucleotides read TGTGCCAGCAGGAGGACAGGGGGCCCCGAAGGGGAGCTGTTTTTT. Residues: CASRRTGGPEGELFF.

The chain uses TRBV7-9 and TRBJ1-3; D uncertain. The CDR3 sequence is 15 residues long. V lost 5 bases to trimming and J lost 4 bases, with 15 bases between them. In germline, CDR1 is SEHNR, CDR2 FQNEAQ (reference sequence). This CDR3 is CASSLAAGNGNTIYF. The CDR3 region has the DNA TGTGCCAGCAGCCTTGCTGCGGGGAACGGAAACACCATATATTTT.